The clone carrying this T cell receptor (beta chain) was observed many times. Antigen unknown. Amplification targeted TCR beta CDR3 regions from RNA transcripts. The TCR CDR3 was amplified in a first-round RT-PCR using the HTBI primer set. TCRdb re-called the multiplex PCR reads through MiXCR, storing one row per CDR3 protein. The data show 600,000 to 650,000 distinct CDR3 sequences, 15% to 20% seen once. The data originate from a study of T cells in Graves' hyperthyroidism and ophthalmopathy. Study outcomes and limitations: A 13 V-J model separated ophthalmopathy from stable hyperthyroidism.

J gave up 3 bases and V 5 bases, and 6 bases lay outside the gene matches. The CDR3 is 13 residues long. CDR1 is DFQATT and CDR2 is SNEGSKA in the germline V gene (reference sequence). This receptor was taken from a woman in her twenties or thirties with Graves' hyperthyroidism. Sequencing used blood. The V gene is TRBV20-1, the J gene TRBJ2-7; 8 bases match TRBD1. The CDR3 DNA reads TGCAGTGCTGCCCAAACAGGGGGCTACGAGCAGTACTTC. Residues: CSAAQTGGYEQYF.